The rows below give T cell receptor beta chains drawn from one sample of a study of early T cells in non-severe SARS-CoV-2 infection. TCRdb re-called the 5' RACE reads with MiXCR, one entry per CDR3 protein. Here the sample spans 55,000 to 75,000 distinct CDR3 sequences, more than 7.5% being singletons. Sequences were obtained from whole blood. The receptors originated from an adult who was a healthcare worker with PCR-confirmed SARS-CoV-2 infection or an uninfected control (not recorded which). Each CDR3 is given with its conserved first and last residue. Rows may omit the clone size; those that give it use once, few, many or a size class.

len	v_gene	abundance	CDR3aa
18	TRBV4-1	many	CASSQRRTSEHFTGELFF
14	TRBV20-1	many	CSASIRRGAYEQYF
13	TRBV6-6	many	CASIESAKNIQYF
15	TRBV7-2	many	CASSLDPGTYNEQFF
14	TRBV29-1	many	CSALDRGKSNEQFF
13	TRBV3-1	many	CASSHGDRGAQYF
17	TRBV19	many	CASSTSGTGSSPYEQYF
15	TRBV5-1	many	CASSLLAGDPETQYF
14	TRBV18	once	CASSLNQGTDTQYF
16	TRBV7-6	many	CASSSEPGQAYNEQFF
15	TRBV2	NA	CASSQSTGGDYGYTF
11	TRBV20-1	few	CSAPWYNEQFF
14	TRBV20-1	many	CSPRRGVRGDEQYF
12	TRBV3-1	many	CASSQVSYEQYF
13	TRBV7-2	NA	CASSHGQSYGYTF
16	TRBV5-4	few	CASSVDGGGSTDTQYF
14	TRBV7-9	many	CASSTGTGVNEQFF
15	TRBV28	many	CASSLHGTTGNTIYF
13	TRBV6-5	NA	CASSYADSNEQFF
13	TRBV28	many	CASTPTGGQPQHF
18	TRBV5-1	few	CASSQGAGTRFWANVLTF
15	TRBV5-8	NA	CASSIEAGANYGYTF
15	TRBV20-1	few	CSAESVQDPTDTQYF
15	TRBV28	NA	CASSPRGGGPYEQYF
16	TRBV29-1	NA	CSVAGLAGGRSDTQYF
13	TRBV3-1	NA	CASSQAVAKTQYF